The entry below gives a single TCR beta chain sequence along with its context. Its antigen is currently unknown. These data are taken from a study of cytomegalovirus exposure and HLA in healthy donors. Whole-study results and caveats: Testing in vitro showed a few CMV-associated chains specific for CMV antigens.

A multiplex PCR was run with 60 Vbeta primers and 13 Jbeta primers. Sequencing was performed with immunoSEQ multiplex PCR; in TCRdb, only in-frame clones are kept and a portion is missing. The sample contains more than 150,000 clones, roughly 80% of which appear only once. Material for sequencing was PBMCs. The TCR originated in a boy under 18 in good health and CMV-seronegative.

CDR3 sequence: CASSLEVDRDGYTF. The CDR3 DNA follows: TGTGCCAGCAGCTTGGAGGTTGACAGGGATGGCTACACCTTC. The rearrangement uses TRBV5-4 and TRBJ1-2; 7 nucleotides align to TRBD1. Germline values: CDR1 SGHNT, CDR2 YYREEE (reference sequence). The J segment lost 6 bases and the V segment lost 0 bases, leaving 5 bases of the junction unmatched. This CDR3 region has 14 residues.